A single sample is the source of the 6 T cell receptor beta chains below, sequenced in a study of cytotoxic CD8 clonotypes in ibrutinib-treated CLL. Only in-frame clones appear in the TCRdb table, and some are missing; sequencing was by immunoSEQ multiplex PCR. The sample carries some 10,000 clones, about 59% recorded once. This specimen was PBMCs, taken before ibrutinib treatment. All receptors come from a human donor with chronic lymphocytic leukemia.

This clone is termed medium-sized. The genes are TRBV5-6 and TRBJ2-5; unclear D gene. CDR1 is SGHDT, CDR2 YYEEEE, per germline. The length of the CDR3 is 13 residues. With 0 bases removed from V and 5 bases from J, the gap between germline ends came to 8 bases. Here the CDR3 DNA reads TGTGCCAGCAGCTTGGCCACTTCGGAGACCCAGTACTTC. Its translation is CASSLATSETQYF.

This clone occurred a few times. In DNA form, the CDR3 reads TGTGCCAGTAGTATAATAGCGGGAGACTACGAGCAGTACTTC. Translation gives CASSIIAGDYEQYF. V usage is TRBV19 and J usage is TRBJ2-7; 9 nucleotides align to TRBD2. The V and J ends lost 2 bases and 3 bases, in that order; junction bases with no gene match: 2. This CDR3 has 14 residues. Per germline, CDR1 LNHDA and CDR2 SQIVND (reference sequence).

This rearrangement joins TRBV2 to TRBJ2-1; D is uncertain. CDR3 length: 12 amino acids. Trimming removed 3 bases at V and 8 bases at J, with 8 bases between. Germline V CDR1 and CDR2: SNHLY, FYNNEI. For the CDR3, the DNA is TGTGCCAGCAGTGACGCTACAGATGAGCAGTTCTTC. This translates into CASSDATDEQFF. The whole variable domain, remainder taken from reference TRBV2 and TRBJ2-1, is EPEVTQTPSHQVTQMGQEVILRCVPISNHLYFYWYRQILGQKVEFLVSFYNNEISEKSEIFDDQFSVERPDGSNFTLKIRSTKLEDSAMYFCASSDATDEQFFGPGTRLTVL.

This clone was observed a handful of times. The chain uses TRBV11-3 and TRBJ1-2; TRBD1 agrees at 9 bases. The ends lost 5 bases at V and 8 bases at J; junction bases unmatched: 6. The germline gives CDR1 SGHNT, CDR2 YENEEA. The CDR3 has 13 amino acids. The CDR3 nucleotides are TGTGCCAGCAGCACAGGGGGCGGACAAGGCTACACCTTC. This encodes CASSTGGGQGYTF.

The chain links TRBV25-1 to TRBJ2-2; TRBD2 might be the D (5 bases). The CDR3 covers 15 residues. V gave up 6 bases and J gave up 0 bases, with 11 bases separating them. The V gene's germline CDR1 is MGHDK and CDR2 SYGVNS. The CDR3 loop reads CASSPTTPNTGELFF. The CDR3 DNA reads TGTGCCAGCAGCCCGACTACGCCGAACACCGGGGAGCTGTTTTTT.

The rearrangement uses TRBV25-1 and TRBJ2-5, with a weak D call TRBD2 (6 bases). There are 14 residues in the CDR3. CDR1 and CDR2 (germline): MGHDK, SYGVNS. V lost 4 bases and J 5 bases, leaving 14 bases between the germline ends. CDR3 in amino acids: CASSAVDGRETQYF. The CDR3 DNA reads TGTGCCAGCAGTGCAGTGGATGGGAGGGAGACCCAGTACTTC.